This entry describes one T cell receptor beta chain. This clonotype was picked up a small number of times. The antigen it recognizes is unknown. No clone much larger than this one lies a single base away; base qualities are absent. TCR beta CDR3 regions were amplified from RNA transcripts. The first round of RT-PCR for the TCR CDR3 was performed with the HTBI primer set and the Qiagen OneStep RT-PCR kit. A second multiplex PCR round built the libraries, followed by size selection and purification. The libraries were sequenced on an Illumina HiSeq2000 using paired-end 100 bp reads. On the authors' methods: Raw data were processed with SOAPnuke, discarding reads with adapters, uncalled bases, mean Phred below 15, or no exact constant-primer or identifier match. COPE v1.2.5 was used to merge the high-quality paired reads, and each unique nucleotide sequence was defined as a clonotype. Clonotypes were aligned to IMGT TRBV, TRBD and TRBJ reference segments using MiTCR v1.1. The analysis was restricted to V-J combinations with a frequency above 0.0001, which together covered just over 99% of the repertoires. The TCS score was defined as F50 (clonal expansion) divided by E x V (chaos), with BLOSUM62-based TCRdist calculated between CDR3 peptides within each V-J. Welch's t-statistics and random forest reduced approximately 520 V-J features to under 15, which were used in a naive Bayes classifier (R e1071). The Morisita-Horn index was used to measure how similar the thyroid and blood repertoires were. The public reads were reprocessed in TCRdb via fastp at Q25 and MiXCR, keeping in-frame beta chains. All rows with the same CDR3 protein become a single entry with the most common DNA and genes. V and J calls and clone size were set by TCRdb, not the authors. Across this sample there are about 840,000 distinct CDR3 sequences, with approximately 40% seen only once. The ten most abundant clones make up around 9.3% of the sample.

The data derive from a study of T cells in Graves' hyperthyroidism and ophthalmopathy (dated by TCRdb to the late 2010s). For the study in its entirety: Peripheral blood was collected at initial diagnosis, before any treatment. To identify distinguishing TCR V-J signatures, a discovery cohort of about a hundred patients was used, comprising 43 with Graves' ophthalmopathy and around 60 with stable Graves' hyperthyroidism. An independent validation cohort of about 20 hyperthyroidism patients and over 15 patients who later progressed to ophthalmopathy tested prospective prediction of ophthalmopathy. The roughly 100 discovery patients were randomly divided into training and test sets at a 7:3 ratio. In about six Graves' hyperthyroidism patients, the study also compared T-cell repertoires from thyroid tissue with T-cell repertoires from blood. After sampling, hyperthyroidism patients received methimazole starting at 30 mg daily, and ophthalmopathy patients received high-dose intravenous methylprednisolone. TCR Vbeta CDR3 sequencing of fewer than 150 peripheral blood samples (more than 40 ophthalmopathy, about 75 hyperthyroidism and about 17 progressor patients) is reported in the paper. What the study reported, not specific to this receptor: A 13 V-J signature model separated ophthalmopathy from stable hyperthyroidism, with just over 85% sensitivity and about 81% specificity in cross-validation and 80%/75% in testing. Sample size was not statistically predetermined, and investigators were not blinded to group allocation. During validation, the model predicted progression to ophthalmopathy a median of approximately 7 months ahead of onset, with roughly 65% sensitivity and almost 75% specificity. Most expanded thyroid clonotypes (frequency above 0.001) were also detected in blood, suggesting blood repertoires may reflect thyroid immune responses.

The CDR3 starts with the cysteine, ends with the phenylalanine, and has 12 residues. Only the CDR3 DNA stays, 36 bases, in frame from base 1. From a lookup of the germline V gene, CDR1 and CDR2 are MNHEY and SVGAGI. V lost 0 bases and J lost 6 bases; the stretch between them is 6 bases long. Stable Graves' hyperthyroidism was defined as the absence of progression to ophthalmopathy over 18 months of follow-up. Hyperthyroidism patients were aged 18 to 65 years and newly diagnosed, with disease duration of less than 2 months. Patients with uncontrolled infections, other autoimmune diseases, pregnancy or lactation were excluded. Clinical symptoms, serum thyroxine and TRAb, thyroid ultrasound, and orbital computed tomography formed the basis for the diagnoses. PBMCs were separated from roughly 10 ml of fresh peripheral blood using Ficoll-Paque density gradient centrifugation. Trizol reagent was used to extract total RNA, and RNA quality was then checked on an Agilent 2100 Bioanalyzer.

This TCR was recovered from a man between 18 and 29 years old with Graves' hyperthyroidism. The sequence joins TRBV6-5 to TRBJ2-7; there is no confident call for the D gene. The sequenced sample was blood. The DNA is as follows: TGTGCCAGCAGTTACTCACGCCCCGAGCAGTACTTC. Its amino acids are CASSYSRPEQYF.